This TCR beta chain was recovered during a study of shared clonotypes between healthy human individuals. The CDR3 is 12 residues long. In germline, CDR1 is SNHLY, CDR2 FYNNEI. V shed 5 bases and J shed 0 bases, with 4 bases lying between them. Libraries were prepared by immunoSEQ multiplex PCR; TCRdb keeps only in-frame clonotypes and omits some of them. The table includes about 2 million clones, 95% detected once. As concerns this clone: The target antigen is unknown.

Whole-study results and caveats: In this cohort, only blood was sampled, and tissue repertoires likely differ.

Sequenced input: naive CD4+ T cells sorted from blood. The subset: CD45RA+ positively selected. The chain recombines TRBV2 with TRBJ1-2; no firm D call. The source is a man younger than 35 in good health. For the CDR3, the DNA is TGTGCCAGCAGTCTCCCTAACTATGGCTACACCTTC. Translated: CASSLPNYGYTF. The whole variable domain, filled in from reference TRBV2 and TRBJ1-2, reads EPEVTQTPSHQVTQMGQEVILRCVPISNHLYFYWYRQILGQKVEFLVSFYNNEISEKSEIFDDQFSVERPDGSNFTLKIRSTKLEDSAMYFCASSLPNYGYTFGSGTRLTVV.